The T cell receptor (beta chain) described here comes from a study of cytomegalovirus exposure and HLA in healthy donors. General study results and limits: Listed as cytomegalovirus-associated were 150 or so TCR beta chains.

PCR primers comprised 60 Vbeta and 13 Jbeta primers. Libraries were prepared by immunoSEQ multiplex PCR; TCRdb keeps only in-frame clonotypes and omits some of them. There are some 190,000 clones in the sample; roughly 83% occur only once, and around 1.5% lies in the top ten. The germline gives CDR1 SGHDT, CDR2 YYEEEE. V was shortened by 4 bases and J by 4 bases, with 12 bases between the two germline ends. The CDR3 has 13 residues. With regard to this clone: The antigen remains unidentified.

This TCR derives from a woman in her forties or fifties in good health and CMV-seronegative. V usage is TRBV5-6 and J usage is TRBJ2-7; possibly TRBD2 for D (5 bases). Sequenced input: PBMCs. CDR3 residues: CASSGGSFYEQYF. CDR3 sequence (DNA): TGTGCCAGCAGCGGTGGGAGCTTTTACGAGCAGTACTTC.